These T cell receptor beta chains were read from a single sample in a study of blood T cell repertoires in COVID-19. Profiling relied on immunoSEQ multiplex PCR, and the TCRdb table lists in-frame clones only, not all of them. The sample shows about 400,000 clones, about 87% of them seen only once. Specimen: peripheral blood. Receptor source: a human donor in a cohort sampled during active COVID-19. Each CDR3 is given with its conserved first and last residue. A D gene is named only where the DNA matches it firmly. Where a row states a size, it is once, few, many or the class of an expanded clone; other rows omit it.

cdr3_aa: CASSFRGENNEQFF
cdr3_nt: TGCGCCAGCAGCTTCCGGGGAGAGAACAATGAGCAGTTCTTC
j_call: TRBJ2-1
v_call: TRBV5-1
clone_size: -
d_call: -

cdr3_aa: CASSEEDRPTYEQYF
cdr3_nt: TGCGCCAGCAGCGAGGAGGACAGACCAACCTACGAGCAGTACTTC
j_call: TRBJ2-7
v_call: TRBV5-1
clone_size: -
d_call: -

cdr3_aa: CASSDRTSGVQETQYF
cdr3_nt: TGTGCCAGCAGTGACCGGACTAGCGGGGTCCAAGAGACCCAGTACTTC
j_call: TRBJ2-5
v_call: TRBV6-1
clone_size: -
d_call: TRBD2

cdr3_aa: CASSATGTNTEAFF
cdr3_nt: TGTGCCAGCAGCGCCACAGGAACGAACACTGAAGCTTTCTTT
j_call: TRBJ1-1
v_call: TRBV9
clone_size: -
d_call: -

cdr3_aa: CASSPDKSPGLLSGEQFF
cdr3_nt: TGTGCCAGCAGCCCTGACAAATCTCCGGGACTCCTATCTGGTGAGCAGTTCTTC
j_call: TRBJ2-1
v_call: TRBV5-4
clone_size: -
d_call: -

cdr3_aa: CASSYGQEAEQFF
cdr3_nt: TGTGCCAGCAGTTACGGACAGGAAGCAGAGCAGTTCTTC
j_call: TRBJ2-1
v_call: TRBV27
clone_size: -
d_call: TRBD1

cdr3_aa: CASSEAEGGAGYEQYF
cdr3_nt: TGTGCCAGCAGTGAAGCAGAGGGAGGGGCGGGTTACGAGCAGTACTTC
j_call: TRBJ2-7
v_call: TRBV2
clone_size: -
d_call: TRBD2

cdr3_aa: CASSPGTGTAIQETQYF
cdr3_nt: TGTGCCAGCAGCCCCGGGACCGGGACAGCTATTCAAGAGACCCAGTACTTC
j_call: TRBJ2-5
v_call: TRBV7-2
clone_size: few
d_call: TRBD1

cdr3_aa: CASSRVGIYEQYF
cdr3_nt: TGTGCCAGCTCCCGGGTAGGCATCTACGAGCAGTACTTC
j_call: TRBJ2-7
v_call: TRBV12-3/TRBV12-4
clone_size: -
d_call: -

cdr3_aa: CASSQETLAGVISYEQYF
cdr3_nt: TGCGCCAGCAGCCAAGAGACGCTAGCGGGAGTTATCTCCTACGAGCAGTACTTC
j_call: TRBJ2-7
v_call: TRBV4-1
clone_size: -
d_call: TRBD2

cdr3_aa: CASSQGFDRFIYGYTF
cdr3_nt: TGTGCCAGCAGCCAAGGATTCGACAGATTCATTTATGGCTACACCTTC
j_call: TRBJ1-2
v_call: TRBV4-2
clone_size: few
d_call: -

cdr3_aa: CASSEAAQPQHF
cdr3_nt: TGTGCCAGCAGTGAAGCGGCTCAGCCCCAGCATTTT
j_call: TRBJ1-5
v_call: TRBV2
clone_size: few
d_call: -

cdr3_aa: CASSLRTGTEAFF
cdr3_nt: TGTGCCAGCAGCCTCCGGACTGGCACTGAAGCTTTCTTT
j_call: TRBJ1-1
v_call: TRBV7-9
clone_size: -
d_call: -

cdr3_aa: CASSYGSTGEQFF
cdr3_nt: TGTGCCAGCAGTTATGGGAGCACGGGCGAGCAGTTCTTC
j_call: TRBJ2-1
v_call: TRBV27
clone_size: -
d_call: -

cdr3_aa: CASSLGRGPGNTIYF
cdr3_nt: TGTGCCAGCAGCTTAGGGAGGGGTCCCGGAAACACCATATATTTT
j_call: TRBJ1-3
v_call: TRBV7-6
clone_size: -
d_call: -

cdr3_aa: CASQGISYEQYF
cdr3_nt: TGTGCCTCGCAGGGGATCTCCTACGAGCAGTACTTC
j_call: TRBJ2-7
v_call: TRBV30
clone_size: -
d_call: -

cdr3_aa: CAWRTMNTEAFF
cdr3_nt: TGTGCCTGGAGGACTATGAACACTGAAGCTTTCTTT
j_call: TRBJ1-1
v_call: TRBV30
clone_size: -
d_call: -

cdr3_aa: CASRQGQGDNQPQHF
cdr3_nt: TGTGCCAGCAGACAAGGACAGGGAGACAATCAGCCCCAGCATTTT
j_call: TRBJ1-5
v_call: TRBV6-5
clone_size: -
d_call: TRBD1

cdr3_aa: CASSERQGQGAPGANVLTF
cdr3_nt: TGTGCCAGCAGCGAGAGACAGGGACAGGGGGCGCCTGGGGCCAACGTCCTGACTTTC
j_call: TRBJ2-6
v_call: TRBV7-9
clone_size: -
d_call: TRBD1

cdr3_aa: CASGGEGIGIAEAFF
cdr3_nt: TGTGCCAGCGGAGGAGAGGGAATCGGAATCGCTGAAGCTTTCTTT
j_call: TRBJ1-1
v_call: TRBV6-5
clone_size: -
d_call: -

cdr3_aa: CAASTLNNSPLHF
cdr3_nt: TGTGCCGCTTCGACACTTAATAATTCACCCCTCCACTTT
j_call: TRBJ1-6
v_call: TRBV10-3
clone_size: -
d_call: -

cdr3_aa: CASSSGDREAGELFF
cdr3_nt: TGTGCCAGCAGCTCCGGGGACAGGGAGGCCGGGGAGCTGTTTTTT
j_call: TRBJ2-2
v_call: TRBV9
clone_size: -
d_call: TRBD1

cdr3_aa: CASSSPGGPTEAFF
cdr3_nt: TGTGCCAGCAGCTCACCGGGGGGCCCCACTGAAGCTTTCTTT
j_call: TRBJ1-1
v_call: TRBV4-2
clone_size: -
d_call: -

cdr3_aa: CASSKGGYEQYF
cdr3_nt: TGTGCCAGCAGCAAGGGAGGGTACGAGCAGTACTTC
j_call: TRBJ2-7
v_call: TRBV5-6
clone_size: -
d_call: TRBD2

cdr3_aa: CASRKTSTGGTGELFF
cdr3_nt: TGTGCCAGTAGGAAAACCTCGACAGGGGGGACCGGGGAGCTGTTTTTT
j_call: TRBJ2-2
v_call: TRBV19
clone_size: -
d_call: TRBD1

cdr3_aa: CAIRAGSYEQYF
cdr3_nt: TGTGCCATTCGAGCGGGATCCTACGAGCAGTACTTC
j_call: TRBJ2-7
v_call: TRBV2
clone_size: -
d_call: TRBD2

cdr3_aa: CAWSPTAIYEQYF
cdr3_nt: TGTGCCTGGAGCCCTACCGCCATTTACGAGCAGTACTTC
j_call: TRBJ2-7
v_call: TRBV30
clone_size: -
d_call: -

cdr3_aa: CASSSPGRAYGYTF
cdr3_nt: TGTGCCAGCAGCTCGCCCGGCAGGGCCTATGGCTACACCTTC
j_call: TRBJ1-2
v_call: TRBV7-3
clone_size: -
d_call: -

cdr3_aa: CASRPDRGRLYGYTF
cdr3_nt: TGTGCCAGCAGGCCCGACAGGGGCCGCCTCTATGGCTACACCTTC
j_call: TRBJ1-2
v_call: TRBV2
clone_size: -
d_call: TRBD1

cdr3_aa: CASSTRQGSYEKLFF
cdr3_nt: TGTGCCAGCAGCACCCGACAGGGGTCTTATGAAAAACTGTTTTTT
j_call: TRBJ1-4
v_call: TRBV9
clone_size: -
d_call: TRBD1

cdr3_aa: CASSLQSGRPQETQYF
cdr3_nt: TGTGCCAGCAGCTTACAGAGCGGGAGGCCTCAAGAGACCCAGTACTTC
j_call: TRBJ2-5
v_call: TRBV7-2
clone_size: -
d_call: TRBD2

cdr3_aa: CASSRWTGRNYGYTF
cdr3_nt: TGTGCCAGCTCACGGTGGACAGGGAGAAACTATGGCTACACCTTC
j_call: TRBJ1-2
v_call: TRBV18
clone_size: -
d_call: TRBD1

cdr3_aa: CASTYSGGAQSYNEQFF
cdr3_nt: TGTGCCAGCACGTATAGCGGGGGGGCCCAGTCCTACAATGAGCAGTTCTTC
j_call: TRBJ2-1
v_call: TRBV30
clone_size: -
d_call: TRBD2

cdr3_aa: CASSSGGRPNYEQYF
cdr3_nt: TGTGCCAGCAGTTCGGGCGGGAGGCCCAATTACGAGCAGTACTTC
j_call: TRBJ2-7
v_call: TRBV6-6
clone_size: -
d_call: TRBD2

cdr3_aa: CASSSNLYTEAFF
cdr3_nt: TGTGCCAGCAGTTCTAATCTTTACACTGAAGCTTTCTTT
j_call: TRBJ1-1
v_call: TRBV12-3/TRBV12-4
clone_size: -
d_call: -

cdr3_aa: CASSQLPGQGFEQYF
cdr3_nt: TGTGCCAGCAGCCAACTCCCGGGACAGGGGTTTGAGCAGTACTTC
j_call: TRBJ2-7
v_call: TRBV3-1/TRBV3-2
clone_size: -
d_call: TRBD1

cdr3_aa: CASRATGDLFF
cdr3_nt: TGTGCCAGCAGAGCGACAGGGGACCTGTTTTTT
j_call: TRBJ1-4
v_call: TRBV7-9
clone_size: -
d_call: TRBD1

cdr3_aa: CASSVSGTPEETQYF
cdr3_nt: TGTGCCAGCAGCGTTAGCGGGACCCCAGAAGAGACCCAGTACTTC
j_call: TRBJ2-5
v_call: TRBV9
clone_size: -
d_call: TRBD2

cdr3_aa: CASTYGPGNYGYTF
cdr3_nt: TGTGCCAGTACCTATGGTCCAGGGAACTATGGCTACACCTTC
j_call: TRBJ1-2
v_call: TRBV19
clone_size: -
d_call: -

cdr3_aa: CASRPDVAGSTDTQYF
cdr3_nt: TGTGCCAGCAGGCCCGATGTAGCGGGGAGCACAGATACGCAGTATTTT
j_call: TRBJ2-3
v_call: TRBV28
clone_size: -
d_call: TRBD2

cdr3_aa: CAWSVRSGAYNEQFF
cdr3_nt: TGTGCCTGGAGTGTACGCAGCGGGGCATACAATGAGCAGTTCTTC
j_call: TRBJ2-1
v_call: TRBV30
clone_size: -
d_call: TRBD2

cdr3_aa: CASIPPPSGLLYNQPQHF
cdr3_nt: TGTGCCAGCATCCCCCCCCCGAGTGGGCTTCTCTACAATCAGCCCCAGCATTTT
j_call: TRBJ1-5
v_call: TRBV21-1
clone_size: -
d_call: -